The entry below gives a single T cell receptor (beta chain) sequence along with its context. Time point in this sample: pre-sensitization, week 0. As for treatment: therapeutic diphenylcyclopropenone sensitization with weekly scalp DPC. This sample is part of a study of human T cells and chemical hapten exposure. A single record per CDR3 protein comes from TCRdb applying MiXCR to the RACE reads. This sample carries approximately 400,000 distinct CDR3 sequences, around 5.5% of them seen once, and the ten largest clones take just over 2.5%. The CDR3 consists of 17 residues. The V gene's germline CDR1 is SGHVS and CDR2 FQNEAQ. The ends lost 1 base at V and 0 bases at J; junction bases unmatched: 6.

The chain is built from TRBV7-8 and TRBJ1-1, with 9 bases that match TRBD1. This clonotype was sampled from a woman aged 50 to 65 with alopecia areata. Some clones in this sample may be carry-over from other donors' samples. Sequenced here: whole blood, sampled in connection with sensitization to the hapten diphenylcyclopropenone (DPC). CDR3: CASSLVTGGRMNTEAFF. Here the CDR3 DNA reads TGTGCCAGCAGCTTAGTTACAGGGGGCAGAATGAACACTGAAGCTTTCTTT.